This T cell receptor (beta chain) was recovered during a study of tumor-infiltrating lymphocytes in primary liver carcinoma. Background on the study: The number of productive TCRbeta reads per sample ranged from roughly 3.65 to 8 million and was similar across tissue types. Study-level findings and limits: Tumor-blood pairs (like tumor-adjacent pairs) overlapped less than tumor region pairs did.

RNA and DNA were co-extracted from about 19-30 mg of unsorted bulk tissue. The input was approximately 500 ng total RNA; TCR beta cDNA was made from it with a constant-region primer. Slightly modified ARM-PCR with three nested multiplex PCR rounds yielded TCR beta libraries. The first two PCR rounds used TRBV1-TRBV30 primers with a Cbeta primer, around 10 cycles each. TCRdb ran MiXCR on the multiplex PCR reads and lists one entry per CDR3 protein. The table includes over 95,000 distinct CDR3 sequences, around 63% detected once. A few counts support this clonotype. Its cognate antigen is unknown. A read error is likely, as this CDR3 ends without the conserved phenylalanine or tryptophan. Germline CDR1 and CDR2: MDHEN and SYDVKM. The CDR3 covers 15 residues. V lost 5 bases to trimming and J lost 1 base, with 14 bases between them.

Material for sequencing was liver tumor tissue from sampling region 5. Subset specified: tumor region T5, tumor centre. V and J are TRBV28 and TRBJ1-2; D might be TRBD1 (5 bases). The receptor was derived from a woman in her sixties with primary liver carcinoma and hepatitis B virus infection. CDR3 bases: TGTGCCAGCAGTACAGGAGCGCTCTTTAACTATGGCTACACCTCC. Translating it yields CASSTGALFNYGYTS.